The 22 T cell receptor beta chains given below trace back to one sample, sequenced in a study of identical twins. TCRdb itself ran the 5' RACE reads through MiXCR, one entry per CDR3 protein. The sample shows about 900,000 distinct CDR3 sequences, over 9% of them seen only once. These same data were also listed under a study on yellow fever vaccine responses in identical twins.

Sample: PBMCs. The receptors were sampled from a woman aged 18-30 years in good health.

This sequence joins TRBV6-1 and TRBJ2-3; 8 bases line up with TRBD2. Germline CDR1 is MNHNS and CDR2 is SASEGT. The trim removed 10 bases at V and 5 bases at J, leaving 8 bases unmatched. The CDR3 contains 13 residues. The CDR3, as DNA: TGTGCCACCGGGGGGGGGCCCGGAGATACGCAGTATTTT. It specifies CATGGGPGDTQYF.

The CDR3 nucleotides read TGTGCCAGCAGTGAAGGACGGGGGCTCTCCTACGAGCAGTACGTC. This sequence encodes CASSEGRGLSYEQYV. The chain recombines TRBV2 with TRBJ2-7; D tentatively fits TRBD1 or TRBD2 (6 bases each). Germline V gene sequence: CDR1 SNHLY, CDR2 FYNNEI. V dropped 1 base and J dropped 0 bases, with 10 bases sitting between them. The CDR3 is made up of 15 amino acids.

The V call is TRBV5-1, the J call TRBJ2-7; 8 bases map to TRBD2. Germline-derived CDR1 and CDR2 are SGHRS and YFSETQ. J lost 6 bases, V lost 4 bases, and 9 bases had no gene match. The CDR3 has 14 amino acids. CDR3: CASSLVRGGLEQYF. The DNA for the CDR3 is TGCGCCAGCAGCCTGGTCCGCGGGGGGCTCGAGCAGTACTTC.

In DNA form, the CDR3 reads TGCAGTGCTAGGGGGACTAGCGGGGCCAATGAGCAGTTCTTC. It is translated as CSARGTSGANEQFF. This chain connects TRBV20-1 to TRBJ2-1, with 13 bases aligning to TRBD2. J gave up 6 bases and V 3 bases, and 2 bases lay outside the gene matches. Germline-derived CDR1 and CDR2 are DFQATT and SNEGSKA (reference sequence). This CDR3 contains 14 residues.

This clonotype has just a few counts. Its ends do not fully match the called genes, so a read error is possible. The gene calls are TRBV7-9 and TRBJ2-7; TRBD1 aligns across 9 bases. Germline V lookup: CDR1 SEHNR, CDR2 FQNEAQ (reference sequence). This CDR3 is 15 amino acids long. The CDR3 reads CASTPWGQGSSEQYF. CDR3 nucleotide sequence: TGTGCCAGCACCCCCTGGGGACAGGGATCCTCCGAGCAGTACTTC.

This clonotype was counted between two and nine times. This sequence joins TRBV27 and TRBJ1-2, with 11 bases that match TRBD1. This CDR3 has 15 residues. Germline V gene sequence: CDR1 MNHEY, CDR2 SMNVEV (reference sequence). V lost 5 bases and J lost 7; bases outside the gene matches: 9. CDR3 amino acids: CASSPWTGGTGGYTF. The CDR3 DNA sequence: TGTGCCAGCAGTCCTTGGACAGGGGGCACCGGTGGCTACACCTTC.

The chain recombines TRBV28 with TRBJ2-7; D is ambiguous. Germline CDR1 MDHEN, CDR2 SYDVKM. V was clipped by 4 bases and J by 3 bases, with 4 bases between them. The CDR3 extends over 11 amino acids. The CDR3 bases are TGTGCCAGCAGTTCGGTCTACGAGCAGTACGTC. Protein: CASSSVYEQYV.

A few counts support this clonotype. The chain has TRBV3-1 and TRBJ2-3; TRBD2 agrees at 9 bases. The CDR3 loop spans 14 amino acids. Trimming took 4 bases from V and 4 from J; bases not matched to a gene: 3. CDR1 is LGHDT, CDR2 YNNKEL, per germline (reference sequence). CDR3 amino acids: CASSRAGGADTQYF. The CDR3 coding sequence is TGTGCCAGCAGCCGAGCGGGGGGCGCAGATACGCAGTATTTT.

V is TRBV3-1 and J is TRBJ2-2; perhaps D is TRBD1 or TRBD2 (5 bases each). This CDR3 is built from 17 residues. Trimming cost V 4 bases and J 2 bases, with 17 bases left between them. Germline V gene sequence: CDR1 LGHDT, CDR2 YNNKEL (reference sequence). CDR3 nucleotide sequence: TGTGCCAGCAGCCTTAGGTCTGGGACCCACAACACCGGGGAGCTGTTTTTT. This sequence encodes CASSLRSGTHNTGELFF.

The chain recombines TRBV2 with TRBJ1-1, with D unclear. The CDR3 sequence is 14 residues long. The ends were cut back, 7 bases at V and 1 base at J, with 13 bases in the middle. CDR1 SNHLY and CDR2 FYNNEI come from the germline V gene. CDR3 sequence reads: CASTSRVSNTEAFF. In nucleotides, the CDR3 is TGTGCCAGCACTTCCCGGGTTTCGAACACTGAAGCTTTCTTT.

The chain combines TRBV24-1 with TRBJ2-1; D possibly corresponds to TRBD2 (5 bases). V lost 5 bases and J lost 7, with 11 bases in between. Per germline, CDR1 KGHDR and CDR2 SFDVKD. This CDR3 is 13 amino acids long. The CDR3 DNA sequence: TGTGCCACCAGTGGCAGGAGGTGGAATGAGCAGTTCTTC. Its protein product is CATSGRRWNEQFF.

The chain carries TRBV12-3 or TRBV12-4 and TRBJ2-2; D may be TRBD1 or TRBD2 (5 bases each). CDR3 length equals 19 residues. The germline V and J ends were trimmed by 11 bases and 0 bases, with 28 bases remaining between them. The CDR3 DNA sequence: TGTGCCCGCTGTATGCCCTCGACGGGACGTCGAACGAACACCGGGGAGCTGTTTTTT. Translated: CARCMPSTGRRTNTGELFF.

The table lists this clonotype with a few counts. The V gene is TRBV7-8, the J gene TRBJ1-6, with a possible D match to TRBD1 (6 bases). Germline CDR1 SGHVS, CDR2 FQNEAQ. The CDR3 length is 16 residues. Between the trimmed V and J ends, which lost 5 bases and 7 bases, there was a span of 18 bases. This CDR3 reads CASSARQADMNSPLHF. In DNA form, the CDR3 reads TGTGCCAGCAGCGCAAGACAGGCCGATATGAATTCACCCCTCCACTTT. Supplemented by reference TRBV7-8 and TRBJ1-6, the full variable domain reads GAGVSQSPRYKVAKRGQDVALRCDPISGHVSLFWYQQALGQGPEFLTYFQNEAQLDKSGLPSDRFFAERPEGSVSTLKIQRTQQEDSAVYLCASSARQADMNSPLHFGNGTRLTVT.

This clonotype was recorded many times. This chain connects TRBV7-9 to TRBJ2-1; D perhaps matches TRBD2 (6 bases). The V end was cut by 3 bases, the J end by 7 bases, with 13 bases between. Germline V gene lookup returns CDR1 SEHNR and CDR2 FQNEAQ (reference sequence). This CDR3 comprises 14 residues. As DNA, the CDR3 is TGTGCCAGCAGCTTCGGAGGGTTTGGGAATGAGCAGTTCTTC. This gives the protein CASSFGGFGNEQFF.

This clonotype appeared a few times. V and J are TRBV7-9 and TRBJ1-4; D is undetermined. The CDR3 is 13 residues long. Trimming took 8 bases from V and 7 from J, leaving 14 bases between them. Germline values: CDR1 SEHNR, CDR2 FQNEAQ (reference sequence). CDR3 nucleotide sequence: TGTGCCAGCCAGAACCCCGGGGTTGAAAAACTGTTTTTT. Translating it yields CASQNPGVEKLFF.

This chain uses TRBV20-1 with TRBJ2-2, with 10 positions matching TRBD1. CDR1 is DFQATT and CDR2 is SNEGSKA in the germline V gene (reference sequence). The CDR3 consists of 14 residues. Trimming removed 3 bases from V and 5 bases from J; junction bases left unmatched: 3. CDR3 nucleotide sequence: TGCAGTGCTAGGGGACAGGGGTTTACCGGGGAGCTGTTTTTT. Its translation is CSARGQGFTGELFF.

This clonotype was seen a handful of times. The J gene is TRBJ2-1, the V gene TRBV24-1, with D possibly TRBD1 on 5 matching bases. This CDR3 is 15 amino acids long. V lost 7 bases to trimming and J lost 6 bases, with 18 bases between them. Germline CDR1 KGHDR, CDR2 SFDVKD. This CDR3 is CATRPSDSIGNEQFF. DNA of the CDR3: TGTGCCACCAGGCCGAGTGACAGTATTGGCAATGAGCAGTTCTTC.

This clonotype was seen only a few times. CDR3 DNA sequence: TGTGCCAGCAGCTTGGCCCTATCCCAGGTGAACACTGAAGCTTTCTTT. Its protein is CASSLALSQVNTEAFF. This chain links TRBV5-6 with TRBJ1-1; D is unresolved. The CDR3 consists of 16 residues. The germline V gene has CDR1 SGHDT and CDR2 YYEEEE. Trimming shortened V by 0 bases and J by 0 bases, and 12 bases separated the two germline ends.

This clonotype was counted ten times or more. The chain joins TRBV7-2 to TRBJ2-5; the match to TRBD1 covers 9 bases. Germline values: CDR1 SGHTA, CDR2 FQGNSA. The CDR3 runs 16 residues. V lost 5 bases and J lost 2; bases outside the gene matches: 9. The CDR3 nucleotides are TGTGCCAGCAGCCCCCTCCCGGGACAGGGACAAGAGACCCAGTACTTC. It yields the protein CASSPLPGQGQETQYF.

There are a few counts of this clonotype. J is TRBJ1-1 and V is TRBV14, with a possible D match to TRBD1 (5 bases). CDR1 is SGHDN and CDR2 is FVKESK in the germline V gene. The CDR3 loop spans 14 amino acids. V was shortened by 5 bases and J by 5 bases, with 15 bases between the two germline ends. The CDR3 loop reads CASSLRQKGTEAFF. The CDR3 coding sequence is TGTGCCAGCAGCTTGCGACAGAAGGGTACTGAAGCTTTCTTT. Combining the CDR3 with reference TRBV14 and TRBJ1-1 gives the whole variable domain EAGVTQFPSHSVIEKGQTVTLRCDPISGHDNLYWYRRVMGKEIKFLLHFVKESKQDESGMPNNRFLAERTGGTYSTLKVQPAELEDSGVYFCASSLRQKGTEAFFGQGTRLTVV.

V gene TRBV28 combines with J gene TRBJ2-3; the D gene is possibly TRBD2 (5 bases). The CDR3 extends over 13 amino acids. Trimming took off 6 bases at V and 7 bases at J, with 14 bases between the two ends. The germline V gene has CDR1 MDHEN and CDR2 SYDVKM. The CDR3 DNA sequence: TGTGCCAGCAGCCCTGGGCCTAGCAATACGCAGTATTTT. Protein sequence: CASSPGPSNTQYF.

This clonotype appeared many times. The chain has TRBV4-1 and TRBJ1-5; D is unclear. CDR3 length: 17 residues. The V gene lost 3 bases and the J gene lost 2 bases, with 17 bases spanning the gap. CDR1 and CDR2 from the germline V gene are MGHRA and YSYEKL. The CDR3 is CASSHPIDLGGNQPQHF. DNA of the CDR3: TGCGCCAGCAGCCATCCAATCGATCTTGGGGGCAATCAGCCCCAGCATTTT.